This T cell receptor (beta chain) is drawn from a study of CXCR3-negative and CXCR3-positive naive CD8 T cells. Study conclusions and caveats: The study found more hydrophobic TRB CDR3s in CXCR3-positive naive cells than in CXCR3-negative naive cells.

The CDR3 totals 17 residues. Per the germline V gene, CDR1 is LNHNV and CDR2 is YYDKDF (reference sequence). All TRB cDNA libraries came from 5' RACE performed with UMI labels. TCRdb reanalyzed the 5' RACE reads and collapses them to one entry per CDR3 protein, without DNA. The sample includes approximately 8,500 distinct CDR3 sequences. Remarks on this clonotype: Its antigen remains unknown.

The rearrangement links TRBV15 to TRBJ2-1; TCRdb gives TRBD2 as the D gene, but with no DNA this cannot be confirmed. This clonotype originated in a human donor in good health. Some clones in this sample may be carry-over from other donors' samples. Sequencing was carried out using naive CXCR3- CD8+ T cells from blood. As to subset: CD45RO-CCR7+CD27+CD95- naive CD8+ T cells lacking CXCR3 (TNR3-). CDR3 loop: CATSRDRRPSGYNEQFF. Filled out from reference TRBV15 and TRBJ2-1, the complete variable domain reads DAMVIQNPRYQVTQFGKPVTLSCSQTLNHNVMYWYQQKSSQAPKLLFHYYDKDFNNEADTPDNFQSRRPNTSFCFLDIRSPGLGDTAMYLCATSRDRRPSGYNEQFFGPGTRLTVL.